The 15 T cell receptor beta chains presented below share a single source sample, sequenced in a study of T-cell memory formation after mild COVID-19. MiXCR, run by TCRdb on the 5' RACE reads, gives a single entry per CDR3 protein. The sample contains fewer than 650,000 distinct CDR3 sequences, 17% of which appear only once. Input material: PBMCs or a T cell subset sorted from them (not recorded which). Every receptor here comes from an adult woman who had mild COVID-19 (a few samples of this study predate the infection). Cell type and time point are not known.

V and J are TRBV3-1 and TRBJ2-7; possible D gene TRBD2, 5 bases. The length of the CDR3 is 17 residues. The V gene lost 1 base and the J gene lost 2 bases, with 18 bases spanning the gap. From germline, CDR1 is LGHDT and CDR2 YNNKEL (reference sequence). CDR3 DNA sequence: TGTGCCAGCAGCCAAGGTCGGATAAGCAGAGGGACCTACGAGCAGTACTTC. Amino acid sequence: CASSQGRISRGTYEQYF.

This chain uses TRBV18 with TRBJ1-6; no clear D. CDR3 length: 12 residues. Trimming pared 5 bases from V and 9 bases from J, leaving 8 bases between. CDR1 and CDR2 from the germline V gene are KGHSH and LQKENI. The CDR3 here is CASSVSGSPLHF. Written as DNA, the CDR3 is TGTGCCAGCTCAGTATCGGGTTCACCCCTCCACTTT.

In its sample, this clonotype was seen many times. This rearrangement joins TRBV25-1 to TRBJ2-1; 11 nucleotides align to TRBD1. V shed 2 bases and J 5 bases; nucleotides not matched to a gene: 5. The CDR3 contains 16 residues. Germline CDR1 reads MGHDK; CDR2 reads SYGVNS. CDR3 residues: CASSEREGQGDNEQFF. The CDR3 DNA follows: TGTGCCAGCAGTGAAAGGGAGGGACAGGGGGACAATGAGCAGTTCTTC.

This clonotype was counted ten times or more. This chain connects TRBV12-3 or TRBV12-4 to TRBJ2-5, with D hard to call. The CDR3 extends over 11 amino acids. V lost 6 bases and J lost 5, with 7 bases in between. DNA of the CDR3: TGTGCCAGCAGCCCCCGGGAGACCCAGTACTTC. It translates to CASSPRETQYF.

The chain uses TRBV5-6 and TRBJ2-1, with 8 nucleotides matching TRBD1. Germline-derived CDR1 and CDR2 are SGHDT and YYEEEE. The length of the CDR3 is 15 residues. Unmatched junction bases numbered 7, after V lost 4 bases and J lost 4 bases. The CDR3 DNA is TGTGCCAGCAGCAAGGGACAGGTACTTTACAATGAGCAGTTCTTC. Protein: CASSKGQVLYNEQFF.

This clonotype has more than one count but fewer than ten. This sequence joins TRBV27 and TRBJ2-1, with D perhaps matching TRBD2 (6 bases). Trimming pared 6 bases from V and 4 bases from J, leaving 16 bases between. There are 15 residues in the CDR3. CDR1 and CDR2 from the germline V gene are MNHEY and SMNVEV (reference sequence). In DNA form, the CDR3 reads TGTGCCAGCAGGGCGGGGCAGGGAGCTTACAATGAGCAGTTCTTC. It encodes CASRAGQGAYNEQFF.

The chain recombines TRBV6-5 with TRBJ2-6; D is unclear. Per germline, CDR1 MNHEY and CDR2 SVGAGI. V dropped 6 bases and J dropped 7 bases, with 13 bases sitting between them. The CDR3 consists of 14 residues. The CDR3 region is CASSPAPGANVLTF. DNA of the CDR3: TGTGCCAGCAGCCCTGCGCCCGGCGCCAACGTCCTGACTTTC.

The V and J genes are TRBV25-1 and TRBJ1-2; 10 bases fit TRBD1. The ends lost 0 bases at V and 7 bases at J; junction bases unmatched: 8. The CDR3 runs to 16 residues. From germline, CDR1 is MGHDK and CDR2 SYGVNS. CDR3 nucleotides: TGTGCCAGCAGTGAATACGGACAGGGGGACGCTATTGGCTACACCTTC. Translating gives CASSEYGQGDAIGYTF.

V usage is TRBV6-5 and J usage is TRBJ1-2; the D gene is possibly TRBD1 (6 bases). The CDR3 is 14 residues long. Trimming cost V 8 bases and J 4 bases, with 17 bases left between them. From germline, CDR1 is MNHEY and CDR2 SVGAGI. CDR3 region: CASLPRGRGYGYTF. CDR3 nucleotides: TGTGCCAGCCTGCCCAGGGGCCGGGGCTATGGCTACACCTTC.

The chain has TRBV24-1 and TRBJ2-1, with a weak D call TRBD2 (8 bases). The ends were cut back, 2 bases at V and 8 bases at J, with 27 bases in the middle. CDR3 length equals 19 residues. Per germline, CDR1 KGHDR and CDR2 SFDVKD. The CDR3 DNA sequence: TGTGCCACCAGTGATTACAGGGTGGCAGGGGGGACTAGTATCCATGAGCAGTTCTTC. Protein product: CATSDYRVAGGTSIHEQFF.

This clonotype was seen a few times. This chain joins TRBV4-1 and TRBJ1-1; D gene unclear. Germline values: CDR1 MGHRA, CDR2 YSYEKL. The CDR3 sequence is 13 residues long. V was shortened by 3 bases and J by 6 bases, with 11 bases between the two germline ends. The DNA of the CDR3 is TGCGCCAGCAGCCAGACGGGGTATGCTGAAGCTTTCTTT. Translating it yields CASSQTGYAEAFF.

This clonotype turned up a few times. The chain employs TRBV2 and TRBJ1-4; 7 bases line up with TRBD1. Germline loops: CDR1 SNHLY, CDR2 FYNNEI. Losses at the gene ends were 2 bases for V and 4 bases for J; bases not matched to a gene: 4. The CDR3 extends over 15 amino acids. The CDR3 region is CASSERTGVNEKLFF. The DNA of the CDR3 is TGTGCCAGCAGTGAACGGACAGGCGTTAATGAAAAACTGTTTTTT.

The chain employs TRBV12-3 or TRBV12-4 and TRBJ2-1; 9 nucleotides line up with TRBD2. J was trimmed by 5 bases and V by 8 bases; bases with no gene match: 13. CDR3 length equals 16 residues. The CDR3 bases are TGTGCCAGCTGGGCCCGGGGCGGGAGGGTTGACAATGAGCAGTTCTTC. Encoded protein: CASWARGGRVDNEQFF.

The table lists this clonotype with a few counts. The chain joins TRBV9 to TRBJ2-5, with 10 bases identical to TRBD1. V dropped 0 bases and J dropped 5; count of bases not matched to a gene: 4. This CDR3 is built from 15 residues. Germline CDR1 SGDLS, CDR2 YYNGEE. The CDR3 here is CASSVGGTGVETQYF. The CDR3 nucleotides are TGTGCCAGCAGCGTAGGAGGGACAGGGGTTGAGACCCAGTACTTC. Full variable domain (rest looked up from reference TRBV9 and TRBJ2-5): DSGVTQTPKHLITATGQRVTLRCSPRSGDLSVYWYQQSLDQGLQFLIQYYNGEERAKGNILERFSAQQFPDLHSELNLSSLELGDSALYFCASSVGGTGVETQYFGPGTRLLVL.

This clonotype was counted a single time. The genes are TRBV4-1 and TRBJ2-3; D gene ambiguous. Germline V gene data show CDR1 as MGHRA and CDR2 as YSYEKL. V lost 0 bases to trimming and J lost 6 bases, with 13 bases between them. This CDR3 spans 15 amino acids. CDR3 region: CASSQEARAYDTQYF. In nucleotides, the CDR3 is TGCGCCAGCAGCCAAGAGGCCCGAGCCTACGATACGCAGTATTTT.